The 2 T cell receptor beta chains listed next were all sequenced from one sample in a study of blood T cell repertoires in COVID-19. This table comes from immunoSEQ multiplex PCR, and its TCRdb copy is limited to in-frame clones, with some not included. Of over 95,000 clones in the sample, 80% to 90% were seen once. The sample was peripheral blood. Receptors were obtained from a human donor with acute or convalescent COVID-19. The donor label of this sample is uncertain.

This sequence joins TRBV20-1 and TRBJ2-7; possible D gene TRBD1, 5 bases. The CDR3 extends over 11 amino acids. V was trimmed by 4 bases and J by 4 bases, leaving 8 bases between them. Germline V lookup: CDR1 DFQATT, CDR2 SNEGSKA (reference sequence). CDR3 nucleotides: TGCAGTGCTAATCCAGGGTACGAGCAGTACTTC. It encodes CSANPGYEQYF.

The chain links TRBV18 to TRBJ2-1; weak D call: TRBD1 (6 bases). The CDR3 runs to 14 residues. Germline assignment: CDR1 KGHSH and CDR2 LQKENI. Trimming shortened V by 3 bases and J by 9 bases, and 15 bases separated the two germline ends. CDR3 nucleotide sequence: TGTGCCAGCTCACCGCCGCAGGGGTACGGTGAGCAGTTCTTC. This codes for CASSPPQGYGEQFF.